This T cell receptor beta chain originates from a study of T cells after posttransplantation cyclophosphamide. Study-wide results and caveats: Donor-recipient repertoire similarity was low at 1-2 months, rising over year one. Tissue-infiltrating T cells from skin or gut overlapped little with blood T cells. Recipient CMV seropositivity and CMV reactivation strongly tracked TRB clonality.

Assay: immunoSEQ multiplex PCR; the TCRdb copy retains only in-frame clones and omits some. The sample presents thousands of clones, none singletons. This clone was picked up many times. Its target is unknown. Treatment was busulfan-fludarabine conditioning, a marrow graft, and cyclophosphamide on days +3 and +4. Sequencing used PBMCs, obtained after allogeneic stem cell transplant with posttransplant cyclophosphamide. The receptor was isolated from a male patient in his late teens or twenties who received an allogeneic stem cell transplant from an unrelated donor, was CMV-positive, and had acute and chronic GVHD. A share of the T cells may be of graft donor origin.

DNA for the CDR3: TGCGCCAGCAGCCTAGGACAGGGGGGGGACATTCAGTACTTC. Encoded protein: CASSLGQGGDIQYF. J is TRBJ2-4 and V is TRBV4-1, with 10 bases identical to TRBD1. This CDR3 has 14 amino acids. From germline, CDR1 is MGHRA and CDR2 YSYEKL. The ends lost 4 bases at V and 8 bases at J; junction bases unmatched: 5.